The 30 T cell receptor beta chains below were found in one sample sequenced in a study of somatic mutations in cytotoxic T cells in rheumatoid arthritis. Sequenced by immunoSEQ multiplex PCR; TCRdb stores in-frame clones only, minus some. The sample has more than 20,000 clones; 70% to 90% are singletons. Sequenced material: CD8+ T cells sorted from blood. The source is an adult with rheumatoid arthritis.

This clone was recorded only once. This rearrangement joins TRBV4-1 to TRBJ1-3; D remains ambiguous. Germline V gene lookup returns CDR1 MGHRA and CDR2 YSYEKL. The V end was cut by 1 base, the J end by 0 bases, with 16 bases between. The CDR3 covers 18 residues. The CDR3 here is CASSQVHHEGTSGNTIYF. The CDR3 DNA reads TGCGCCAGCAGCCAAGTTCACCATGAAGGTACCTCTGGAAACACCATATATTTT.

This CDR3 reads CASSPPGTPGTDTQYF. The CDR3 nucleotides are TGCGCCAGCAGCCCACCCGGGACCCCAGGTACAGATACGCAGTATTTT. V usage is TRBV5-1 and J usage is TRBJ2-3, with D perhaps assigned TRBD1 or TRBD2 (5 bases each). CDR1 SGHRS and CDR2 YFSETQ come from the germline V gene. This CDR3 region has 16 residues. Trimming cost V 4 bases and J 3 bases, with 18 bases left between them.

This chain uses TRBV6-1 with TRBJ1-2; TRBD1 matches at 8 bases. Trimming cost V 3 bases and J 3 bases; bases outside gene matches: 12. There are 17 residues in the CDR3. Germline CDR1 MNHNS, CDR2 SASEGT. The CDR3 here is CASSDDRGSFPDYGYTF. The CDR3 region has the DNA TGTGCCAGCAGTGACGACAGGGGATCATTTCCCGACTATGGCTACACCTTC.

V usage is TRBV7-9 and J usage is TRBJ1-5; perhaps TRBD1 as D (6 bases). The V gene lost 4 bases and the J gene lost 1 base, with 11 bases spanning the gap. Per germline, CDR1 SEHNR and CDR2 FQNEAQ (reference sequence). The CDR3 runs 15 residues. The DNA of the CDR3 is TGTGCCAGCAGCTCCTCTGACAGGAGCAATCAGCCCCAGCATTTT. Protein: CASSSSDRSNQPQHF.

CDR3 in amino acids: CASSDSGGETGELFF. Written as DNA, the CDR3 is TGCGCCAGCAGTGATAGCGGGGGGGAGACCGGGGAGCTGTTTTTT. J is TRBJ2-2 and V is TRBV10-2; 11 bases align to TRBD2. Looked up from germline, CDR1 is WSHSY and CDR2 is SAAADI. This CDR3 comprises 15 residues. Trimming at V came to 3 bases and at J to 5 bases, leaving 2 bases not matched to a gene.

A few counts support this clone. The chain carries TRBV6-5 and TRBJ2-2; 10 nucleotides match TRBD2. The CDR3 is 15 amino acids. Germline V gives CDR1 MNHEY, CDR2 SVGAGI. V gave up 2 bases and J gave up 6 bases; unmatched junction bases: 3. Here the CDR3 reads CASSYRLAGAGELFF. The CDR3 DNA sequence: TGTGCCAGCAGTTACCGCCTAGCGGGGGCCGGGGAGCTGTTTTTT.

This sequence joins TRBV7-8 and TRBJ2-3, with 12 nucleotides matching TRBD2. The length of the CDR3 is 16 residues. V lost 5 bases and J lost 2; bases outside the gene matches: 5. CDR1 is SGHVS and CDR2 is FQNEAQ in the germline V gene. The CDR3 loop reads CASSHRLAGDTDTQYF. The DNA of the CDR3 is TGTGCCAGCAGCCACCGACTAGCGGGGGACACAGATACGCAGTATTTT.

V is TRBV6-1 and J is TRBJ2-7; D gene ambiguous. Trimming took off 6 bases at V and 0 bases at J, with 12 bases between the two ends. There are 14 residues in the CDR3. CDR1 is MNHNS, CDR2 SASEGT, per germline. The CDR3 sequence: CASSPLGSSYEQYF. CDR3 DNA sequence: TGTGCCAGCAGCCCCTTGGGCAGCTCCTACGAGCAGTACTTC.

V and J are TRBV6-1 and TRBJ1-1; D is perhaps TRBD1 (6 bases). CDR3 length: 15 residues. V lost 5 bases to trimming and J lost 6 bases, with 19 bases between them. Germline V lookup: CDR1 MNHNS, CDR2 SASEGT. CDR3 amino acids: CASSPWSSSGAEAFF. DNA for the CDR3: TGTGCCAGCAGTCCGTGGTCCTCTTCAGGGGCTGAAGCTTTCTTT.

The V gene is TRBV6-6, the J gene TRBJ1-2, with D possibly TRBD1 on 6 matching bases. CDR1 and CDR2 from the germline V gene are MNHNY and SVGAGI (reference sequence). V was cut by 2 bases and J by 5 bases, with 12 bases left in between. The CDR3 runs to 14 residues. The CDR3 sequence: CASSYRQGIYGYTF. The CDR3 DNA reads TGTGCCAGCAGTTACAGGCAGGGGATATATGGCTACACCTTC.

This chain joins TRBV7-9 and TRBJ1-1; the D gene is possibly TRBD1 (6 bases). The V gene lost 5 bases and the J gene lost 0 bases, with 13 bases spanning the gap. Germline V gene lookup returns CDR1 SEHNR and CDR2 FQNEAQ (reference sequence). The CDR3 covers 15 residues. CDR3 bases: TGTGCCAGCAGCCCAAGGGGGGCTATGAACACTGAAGCTTTCTTT. As protein: CASSPRGAMNTEAFF.

The genes are TRBV5-1 and TRBJ2-1; tentatively, D is TRBD1 (6 bases). V lost 2 bases to trimming and J lost 0 bases, with 15 bases between them. The CDR3 sequence is 17 residues long. The germline V gene encodes CDR1 SGHRS and CDR2 YFSETQ. For the CDR3, the DNA is TGCGCCAGCAGCTTCCTTGACAGGAAACACTCCTACAATGAGCAGTTCTTC. It codes for CASSFLDRKHSYNEQFF.

The chain uses TRBV10-2 and TRBJ2-7, with a possible D match to TRBD2 (6 bases). The length of the CDR3 is 13 residues. Germline CDR1 reads WSHSY; CDR2 reads SAAADI. V lost 5 bases to trimming and J lost 3 bases, with 11 bases between them. The CDR3 here is CASSWGDGYEQYF. The DNA of the CDR3 is TGCGCCAGCAGTTGGGGGGACGGCTACGAGCAGTACTTC.

The V call is TRBV9, the J call TRBJ1-3; 9 positions agree with TRBD1. Unmatched junction bases numbered 10, after V lost 2 bases and J lost 7 bases. This CDR3 has 16 residues. CDR1 is SGDLS and CDR2 is YYNGEE in the germline V gene. As DNA, the CDR3 is TGTGCCAGCAGCGTCGGGACAGGGCCGATGGGGAACACCATATATTTT. Protein: CASSVGTGPMGNTIYF. Full variable domain (rest looked up from reference TRBV9 and TRBJ1-3): DSGVTQTPKHLITATGQRVTLRCSPRSGDLSVYWYQQSLDQGLQFLIQYYNGEERAKGNILERFSAQQFPDLHSELNLSSLELGDSALYFCASSVGTGPMGNTIYFGEGSWLTVV.

The rearrangement joins TRBV11-1 to TRBJ2-1; D unclear. Germline-derived CDR1 and CDR2 are SGHAT and FQDESV (reference sequence). The V end lost 1 base, the J end lost 0 bases, and 7 bases lay between the germline ends. The CDR3 is 15 residues long. The CDR3 DNA reads as TGTGCCAGCAGCTTAGTGCGGTCCTCCTACAATGAGCAGTTCTTC. As protein: CASSLVRSSYNEQFF.

This sequence joins TRBV7-2 and TRBJ1-6; tentative D call: TRBD1 (6 bases). The V gene lost 1 base and the J gene lost 2 bases, with 18 bases spanning the gap. Germline V gene lookup returns CDR1 SGHTA and CDR2 FQGNSA. This CDR3 is built from 19 residues. The CDR3 nucleotides read TGTGCCAGCAGCTTAGGGGGGGCAGGGGTATTGACCTATAATTCACCCCTCCACTTT. Its translation is CASSLGGAGVLTYNSPLHF. Combining the CDR3 with reference TRBV7-2 and TRBJ1-6 gives the whole variable domain GAGVSQSPSNKVTEKGKDVELRCDPISGHTALYWYRQSLGQGLEFLIYFQGNSAPDKSGLPSDRFSAERTGGSVSTLTIQRTQQEDSAVYLCASSLGGAGVLTYNSPLHFGNGTRLTVT.

The rearrangement uses TRBV13 and TRBJ2-3; possibly TRBD2 for D (5 bases). Germline CDR1 is PRHDT and CDR2 is FYEKMQ (reference sequence). The CDR3 sequence is 17 residues long. V dropped 4 bases and J dropped 6 bases, with 23 bases sitting between them. The CDR3 loop is CASSSNYRELVWDTQYF. CDR3 coding DNA: TGTGCCAGCAGCTCAAATTACCGGGAATTAGTGTGGGATACGCAGTATTTT.

This chain joins TRBV29-1 and TRBJ2-1; possibly TRBD2 for D (5 bases). The CDR3 totals 13 residues. Germline CDR1 SQVTM, CDR2 ANQGSEA. Trimming left V 6 bases short and J 3 bases short, with 12 bases between. CDR3 residues: CSVGEGYYNEQFF. CDR3 coding DNA: TGCAGCGTAGGTGAGGGCTACTACAATGAGCAGTTCTTC.

The rearrangement uses TRBV4-1 and TRBJ2-1, with D unclear. V gave up 0 bases and J gave up 9 bases, with 18 bases separating them. Germline-derived CDR1 and CDR2 are MGHRA and YSYEKL. The CDR3 length is 16 residues. CDR3 nucleotide sequence: TGCGCCAGCAGCCAAGACGGTTTGAATCGAGTTGGTGAGCAGTTCTTC. The encoded protein is CASSQDGLNRVGEQFF.

This sequence joins TRBV23-1 and TRBJ1-1; D might be TRBD1 (5 bases). TRBV23-1 is an ORF; its function is uncertain. Trimming pared 0 bases from V and 1 base from J, leaving 12 bases between. This CDR3 spans 16 amino acids. CDR3 sequence: CASSQSWGGENTEAFF. Written as DNA, the CDR3 is TGCGCCAGCAGTCAATCGTGGGGAGGGGAGAACACTGAAGCTTTCTTT.

The chain recombines TRBV4-1 with TRBJ2-5; D is unclear. This CDR3 is 12 amino acids long. Trimming took off 2 bases at V and 7 bases at J, with 8 bases between the two ends. Germline lookup yields CDR1 MGHRA and CDR2 YSYEKL. CDR3 region: CASSQTRSTQYF. CDR3 coding DNA: TGCGCCAGCAGCCAAACCCGGTCGACCCAGTACTTC.

The J gene is TRBJ1-3, the V gene TRBV19, with D unresolved. Per germline, CDR1 LNHDA and CDR2 SQIVND (reference sequence). The CDR3 is 16 amino acids. V was clipped by 5 bases and J by 0 bases, with 14 bases between them. The CDR3 reads CASSLLGGNSGNTIYF. The DNA of the CDR3 is TGTGCCAGTAGTCTCTTGGGCGGGAACTCTGGAAACACCATATATTTT.

This chain links TRBV27 with TRBJ1-1, with TRBD1 matching 8 bases. This CDR3 spans 15 amino acids. With V trimmed by 2 bases and J by 4 bases, 6 bases remained unmatched. Germline CDR1 MNHEY, CDR2 SMNVEV (reference sequence). The CDR3, as DNA: TGTGCCAGCAGTTTAACCCATACAGGGGGCACTGAAGCTTTCTTT. Translated: CASSLTHTGGTEAFF.

This rearrangement joins TRBV19 to TRBJ2-7; no definite D call. The CDR3 contains 14 residues. The germline gives CDR1 LNHDA, CDR2 SQIVND (reference sequence). Between the trimmed V and J ends, which lost 5 bases and 1 base, there was a span of 12 bases. CDR3 loop: CASSEQSFSYEQYF. CDR3 coding DNA: TGTGCCAGTAGTGAACAGTCATTTTCCTACGAGCAGTACTTC.

This clone was detected once. CDR3 coding DNA: TGTGCCAGCAGCCGCGACAGGGCCCGGAACACTGAAGCTTTCTTT. As protein: CASSRDRARNTEAFF. The chain links TRBV6-5 to TRBJ1-1; 7 bases line up with TRBD1. Germline lookup yields CDR1 MNHEY and CDR2 SVGAGI. The length of the CDR3 is 15 residues. The trim removed 6 bases at V and 1 base at J, leaving 8 bases unmatched.

The chain couples TRBV5-8 to TRBJ2-1; D is ambiguous. Trimming removed 4 bases at V and 0 bases at J, with 8 bases between. The germline CDR1 and CDR2 sequences are SGHTS and YDEGEE. The CDR3 extends over 14 amino acids. The DNA of the CDR3 is TGTGCCAGCAGCACCAGAAGCTCCTACAATGAGCAGTTCTTC. This sequence encodes CASSTRSSYNEQFF.

The CDR3 reads CASRLLAGGTDTQYF. For the CDR3, the DNA is TGTGCCAGCAGGTTACTAGCGGGGGGTACAGATACGCAGTATTTT. The chain has TRBV11-2 and TRBJ2-3; 12 nucleotides align to TRBD2. Germline V gene lookup returns CDR1 SGHAT and CDR2 FQNNGV. CDR3 length: 15 amino acids. Trimming removed 6 bases from V and 3 bases from J; junction bases left unmatched: 4.

J is TRBJ1-1 and V is TRBV7-6; D call uncertain. The CDR3 is 13 amino acids. Germline assignment: CDR1 SGHVS and CDR2 FNYEAQ. The V and J ends lost 4 bases and 1 base respectively, with 7 bases between them. The CDR3, as DNA: TGTGCCAGCAGCTCGTTGTCGAACACTGAAGCTTTCTTT. Residues: CASSSLSNTEAFF.

This chain joins TRBV4-1 and TRBJ2-1, with TRBD2 matching over 9 bases. Trimming removed 0 bases from V and 7 bases from J; junction bases left unmatched: 4. This CDR3 has 15 residues. Germline-derived CDR1 and CDR2 are MGHRA and YSYEKL. The CDR3 coding sequence is TGCGCCAGCAGCCAAGACGGGCGGGGGGGTAATGAGCAGTTCTTC. Its translation: CASSQDGRGGNEQFF.

The chain joins TRBV11-3 to TRBJ2-1; D is unclear. The germline V gene has CDR1 SGHNT and CDR2 YENEEA. This CDR3 has 16 amino acids. V lost 5 bases and J 7 bases, leaving 21 bases between the germline ends. CDR3 in DNA: TGTGCCAGCAGCCCCCGGACCCCGCTGGCGGTTAATGAGCAGTTCTTC. Amino acid sequence: CASSPRTPLAVNEQFF.